The rows below give T cell receptor beta chains drawn from one sample of a study of long-term antiretroviral therapy in people with HIV. Produced via immunoSEQ multiplex PCR; TCRdb's table is partial and in-frame only. This table holds 7,000 or so clones, almost 75% found once. Sample: unsorted PBMCs, taken 0.2 years after starting antiretroviral therapy. These receptors were taken from a man between 35 and 55 years old with HIV. Both conserved end residues are part of each CDR3. The D gene is left open where the match is weak. Clone size is shown for a subset of rows, as once, few, many or a class of expanded clone.

D gene: TRBD1; V gene: TRBV7-9; J gene: TRBJ2-3; clone size: few; CDR3 DNA: TGTGCCAGCAGCTGGGGACAGGGGGCGCTGGCAGATACGCAGTATTTT; CDR3 protein: CASSWGQGALADTQYF
D gene: .; V gene: TRBV4-2; J gene: TRBJ2-5; clone size: .; CDR3 DNA: TGTGCCAGCAGCCATGGATCACTTGGGGGAGAGACCCAGTACTTC; CDR3 protein: CASSHGSLGGETQYF
D gene: .; V gene: TRBV18; J gene: TRBJ2-5; clone size: once; CDR3 DNA: TGTGCCAGCTCACCACCGAGTTCTCGGGAGACCCAGTACTTC; CDR3 protein: CASSPPSSRETQYF
D gene: .; V gene: TRBV19; J gene: TRBJ2-1; clone size: .; CDR3 DNA: TGTGCCAGTAGTATTTTTCTCCGGGGCGGAACCCCTTACAATGAGCAGTTCTTC; CDR3 protein: CASSIFLRGGTPYNEQFF
D gene: TRBD1; V gene: TRBV5-6; J gene: TRBJ2-7; clone size: .; CDR3 DNA: TGTGCCAGCAGCTGGGGACAGGGGTACTACGAGCAGTACTTC; CDR3 protein: CASSWGQGYYEQYF
D gene: TRBD1; V gene: TRBV19; J gene: TRBJ1-2; clone size: .; CDR3 DNA: TGTGCCAGTAGCCTGGACAGGGGGACTAACTATGGCTACACCTTC; CDR3 protein: CASSLDRGTNYGYTF
D gene: .; V gene: TRBV28; J gene: TRBJ2-1; clone size: few; CDR3 DNA: TGTGCCAGCAGTTTACTTCCCAACTCGGGCAATGAGCAGTTCTTC; CDR3 protein: CASSLLPNSGNEQFF
D gene: .; V gene: TRBV20-1; J gene: TRBJ2-5; clone size: .; CDR3 DNA: TGCAGTGCTCGGGGGGCGGAGACCCAGTACTTC; CDR3 protein: CSARGAETQYF
D gene: TRBD2; V gene: TRBV5-5; J gene: TRBJ2-7; clone size: .; CDR3 DNA: TGTGCCAGCAGCCGCGCCCTCGGGACTAGCGGGGGGGGGTACGAGCAGTACTTC; CDR3 protein: CASSRALGTSGGGYEQYF
D gene: .; V gene: TRBV10-3; J gene: TRBJ2-7; clone size: .; CDR3 DNA: TGTGCCATCAGTGTTAAGGGGGGGGGATACGAGCAGTACTTC; CDR3 protein: CAISVKGGGYEQYF
D gene: TRBD1; V gene: TRBV19; J gene: TRBJ1-1; clone size: .; CDR3 DNA: TGTGCCAGTAGTCCGGACAGGGGATGGGTCACTGAAGCTTTCTTT; CDR3 protein: CASSPDRGWVTEAFF
D gene: .; V gene: TRBV4-1; J gene: TRBJ1-5; clone size: .; CDR3 DNA: TGCGCCAGCAGCCAAGTTGCCAGTAGCAATCAGCCCCAGCATTTT; CDR3 protein: CASSQVASSNQPQHF
D gene: .; V gene: TRBV6-5; J gene: TRBJ1-1; clone size: .; CDR3 DNA: TGTGCCAGCAGTTACTCGACGGTGGACACTGAAGCTTTCTTT; CDR3 protein: CASSYSTVDTEAFF
D gene: .; V gene: TRBV7-9; J gene: TRBJ2-5; clone size: .; CDR3 DNA: TGTGCCAGCAGCTTAGTGGAAGAGACCCAGTACTTC; CDR3 protein: CASSLVEETQYF
D gene: .; V gene: TRBV13; J gene: TRBJ2-1; clone size: once; CDR3 DNA: TGTGCCAGCAGCCTCCTGGAGGGCCACCGCAATGAGCAGTTCTTC; CDR3 protein: CASSLLEGHRNEQFF
D gene: TRBD1; V gene: TRBV6-5; J gene: TRBJ1-2; clone size: .; CDR3 DNA: TGTGCCAGCAGTTACTTCAGGGGGACTTATAGTGGCTACACCTTC; CDR3 protein: CASSYFRGTYSGYTF
D gene: TRBD2; V gene: TRBV9; J gene: TRBJ2-4; clone size: .; CDR3 DNA: TGTGCCAGCAGCGTAGAGTGGGAGGGAATTCAGTACTTC; CDR3 protein: CASSVEWEGIQYF
D gene: .; V gene: TRBV19; J gene: TRBJ2-2; clone size: .; CDR3 DNA: TGTGCCAGTAGTATCTCAGAAAATGGGGGCGGCGGGGAGCTGTTTTTT; CDR3 protein: CASSISENGGGGELFF
D gene: .; V gene: TRBV30; J gene: TRBJ1-5; clone size: .; CDR3 DNA: TGTGCCTGGAGTGGTGGGTCCGGGTGGAATCAGCCCCAGCATTTT; CDR3 protein: CAWSGGSGWNQPQHF
D gene: .; V gene: TRBV7-9; J gene: TRBJ1-1; clone size: .; CDR3 DNA: TGTGCCAGCAGCCTTACAGGGTCATCCACTGAAGCTTTCTTT; CDR3 protein: CASSLTGSSTEAFF
D gene: .; V gene: TRBV10-3; J gene: TRBJ1-3; clone size: .; CDR3 DNA: TGTGCCATCACGGCCGTTTCTGGAAACACCATATATTTT; CDR3 protein: CAITAVSGNTIYF
D gene: TRBD1; V gene: TRBV2; J gene: TRBJ2-3; clone size: .; CDR3 DNA: TGTGCCAGCAGGGGACCGGGACAGGGGCGAGGAGATACGCAGTATTTT; CDR3 protein: CASRGPGQGRGDTQYF